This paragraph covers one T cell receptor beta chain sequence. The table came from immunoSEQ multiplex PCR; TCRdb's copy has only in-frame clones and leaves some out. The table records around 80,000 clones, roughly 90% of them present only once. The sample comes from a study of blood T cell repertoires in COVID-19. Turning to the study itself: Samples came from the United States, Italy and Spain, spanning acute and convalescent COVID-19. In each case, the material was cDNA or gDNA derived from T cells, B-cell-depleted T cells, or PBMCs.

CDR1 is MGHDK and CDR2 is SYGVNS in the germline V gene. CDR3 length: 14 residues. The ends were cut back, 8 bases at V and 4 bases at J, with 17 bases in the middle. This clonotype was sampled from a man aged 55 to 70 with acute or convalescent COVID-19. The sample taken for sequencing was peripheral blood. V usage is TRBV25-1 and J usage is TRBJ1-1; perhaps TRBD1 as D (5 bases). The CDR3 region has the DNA TGTGCCAGCCGGACGGGGGAGGTGTTCACTGAAGCTTTCTTT. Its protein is CASRTGEVFTEAFF.